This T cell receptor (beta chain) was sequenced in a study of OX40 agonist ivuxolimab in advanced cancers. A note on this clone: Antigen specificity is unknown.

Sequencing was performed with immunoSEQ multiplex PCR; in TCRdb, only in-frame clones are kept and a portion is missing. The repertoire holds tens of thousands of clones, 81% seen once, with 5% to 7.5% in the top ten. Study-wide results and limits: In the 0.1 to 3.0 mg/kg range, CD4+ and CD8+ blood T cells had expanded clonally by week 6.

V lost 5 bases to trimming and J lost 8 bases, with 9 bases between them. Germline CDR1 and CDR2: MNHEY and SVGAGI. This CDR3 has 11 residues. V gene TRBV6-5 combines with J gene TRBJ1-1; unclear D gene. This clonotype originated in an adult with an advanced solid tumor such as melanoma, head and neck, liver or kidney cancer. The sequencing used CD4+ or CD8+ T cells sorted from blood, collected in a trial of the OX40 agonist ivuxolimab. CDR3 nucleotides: TGTGCCAGCAGTGAAGCAGGCGAAGCTTTCTTT. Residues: CASSEAGEAFF.